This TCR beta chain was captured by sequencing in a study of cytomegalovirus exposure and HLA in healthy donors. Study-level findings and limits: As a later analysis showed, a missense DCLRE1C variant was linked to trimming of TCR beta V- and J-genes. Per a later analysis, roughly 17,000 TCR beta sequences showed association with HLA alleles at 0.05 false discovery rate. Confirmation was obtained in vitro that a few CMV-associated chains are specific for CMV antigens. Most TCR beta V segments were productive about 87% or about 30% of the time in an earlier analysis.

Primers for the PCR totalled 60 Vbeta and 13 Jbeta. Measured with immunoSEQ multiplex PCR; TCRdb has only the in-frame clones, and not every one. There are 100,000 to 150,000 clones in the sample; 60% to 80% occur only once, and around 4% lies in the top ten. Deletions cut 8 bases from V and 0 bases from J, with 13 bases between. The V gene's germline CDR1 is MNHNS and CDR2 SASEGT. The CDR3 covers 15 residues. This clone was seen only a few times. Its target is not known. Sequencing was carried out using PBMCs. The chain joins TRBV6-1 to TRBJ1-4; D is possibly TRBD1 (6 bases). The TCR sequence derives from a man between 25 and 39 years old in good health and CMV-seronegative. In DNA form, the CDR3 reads TGTGCCAGCGACCAGGGGTACCCAACTAATGAAAAACTGTTTTTT. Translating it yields CASDQGYPTNEKLFF.